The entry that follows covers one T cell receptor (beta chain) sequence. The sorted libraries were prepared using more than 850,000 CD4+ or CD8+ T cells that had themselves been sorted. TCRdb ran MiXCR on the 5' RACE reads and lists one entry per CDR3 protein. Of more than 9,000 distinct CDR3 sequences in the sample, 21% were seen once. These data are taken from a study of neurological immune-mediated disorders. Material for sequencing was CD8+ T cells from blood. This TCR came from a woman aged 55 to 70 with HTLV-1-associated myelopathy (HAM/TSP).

This chain's CDR3 is CASSSLAGYEQYF. In nucleotides, the CDR3 is TGCGCCAGCAGCTCCCTAGCGGGTTACGAGCAGTACTTC. The V gene is TRBV5-1, the J gene TRBJ2-7; 8 nucleotides match TRBD2. Germline values: CDR1 SGHRS, CDR2 YFSETQ. V was clipped by 3 bases and J by 4 bases; unmatched bases: 3. This CDR3 contains 13 residues.